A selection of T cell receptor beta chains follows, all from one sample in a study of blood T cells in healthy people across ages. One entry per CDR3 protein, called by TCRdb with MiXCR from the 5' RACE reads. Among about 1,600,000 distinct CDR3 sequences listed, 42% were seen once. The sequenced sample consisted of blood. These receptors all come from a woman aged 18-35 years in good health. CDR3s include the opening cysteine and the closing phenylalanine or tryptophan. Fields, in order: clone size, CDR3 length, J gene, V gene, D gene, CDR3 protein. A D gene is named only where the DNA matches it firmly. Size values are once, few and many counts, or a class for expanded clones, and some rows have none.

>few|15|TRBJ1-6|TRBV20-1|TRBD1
CSAQGTGGRDSPLHF
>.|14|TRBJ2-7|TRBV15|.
CATSTRDGIYEQYF
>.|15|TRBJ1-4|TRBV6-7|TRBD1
CASSFGQGPNEKLFF
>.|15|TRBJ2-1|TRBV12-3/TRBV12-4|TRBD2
CASPWRELIPNEQFF
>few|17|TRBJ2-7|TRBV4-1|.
CASSQKGGPPFSYEQYF
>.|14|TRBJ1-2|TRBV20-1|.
CSAIGGYSSYGYTF
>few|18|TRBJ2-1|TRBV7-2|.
CASSLNWNLPLLYNEQFF
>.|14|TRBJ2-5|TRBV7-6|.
CASSLGADQETQYF
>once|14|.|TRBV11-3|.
CASSSEHGQETQFF
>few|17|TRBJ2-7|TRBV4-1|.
CASSQESPGTLTYEQYF
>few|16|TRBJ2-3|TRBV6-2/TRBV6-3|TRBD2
CASGLAGGPRTDTQYF